These T cell receptor beta chains were read from a single sample in a study of blood T cell repertoires in COVID-19. TCRdb's copy holds only in-frame clones and misses some; the assay was immunoSEQ multiplex PCR. Of 170,000 or so clones listed, approximately 91% are singletons. Sequenced material: peripheral blood. These TCRs come from a man aged 50 to 59 with acute or convalescent COVID-19. Each CDR3 is given with its conserved first and last residue. The order of the fields is J gene, clone size, V gene, D gene, CDR3 DNA, CDR3 protein. The D gene is left open where the match is weak. Not all rows give a size; the values are once, few, many and, for expanded clones, a class.

TRBJ2-7 NA TRBV19 TRBD1 TGTGCCAGTAGTGGGGACAGCTCCTACGAGCAGTACTTC CASSGDSSYEQYF
TRBJ2-3 NA TRBV9 NA TGTGCCAGCGGGAGGAAAGGGGTTAGCACAGATACGCAGTATTTT CASGRKGVSTDTQYF
TRBJ2-2 NA TRBV10-3 TRBD2 TGTGCCATCACCGGGACTAGCTCCGGGGAGCTGTTTTTT CAITGTSSGELFF
TRBJ1-2 NA TRBV24-1 NA TGTGCCACCAGTGACCGTACAGGGTTTCGTGGCTACACCTTC CATSDRTGFRGYTF
TRBJ2-1 NA TRBV5-1 TRBD2 TGCGCCAGCAGCTTGGCGTCTAGCGGGAGTCTCTACAATGAGCAGTTCTTC CASSLASSGSLYNEQFF
TRBJ2-3 NA TRBV15 TRBD2 TGTGCCACCAGCAGACCCGTTCCAGCGGGAGGGCGCCGAGATACGCAGTATTTT CATSRPVPAGGRRDTQYF
TRBJ2-2 NA TRBV7-9 NA TGTGCCAGCAGCCTGAACACCGGGGAGCTGTTTTTT CASSLNTGELFF
TRBJ1-1 NA TRBV9 TRBD1 TGTGCCAGCAGTCCCGGGGGGACAGGGGCGCAATTGGAAGCTTTCTTT CASSPGGTGAQLEAFF
TRBJ2-7 NA TRBV7-9 NA TGTGCCAGCAGCTTCGGGGGAACTAGCGAGCAGTACTTC CASSFGGTSEQYF
TRBJ2-1 NA TRBV6-5 NA TGTGCCAGCATCCCCACGAGAAGCTCCTACAATGAGCAGTTCTTC CASIPTRSSYNEQFF
TRBJ2-1 once TRBV4-1 TRBD2 TGCGCCAGCAGCCGAATAGCGGGGGTGCGAAATGAGCAGTTCTTC CASSRIAGVRNEQFF
TRBJ2-1 NA TRBV28 TRBD2 TGTGCCAGTCTAGCGGGAGGTCCCTCCTACAATGAGCAGTTCTTC CASLAGGPSYNEQFF
TRBJ1-2 once TRBV7-2 TRBD1 TGTGCCAGCAGCGAGGGACAGGACCCTCGGGGCTACACCTTC CASSEGQDPRGYTF
TRBJ1-5 NA TRBV28 NA TGTGCCAGCAGTTCTCTTAATCAGCCCCAGCATTTT CASSSLNQPQHF
TRBJ2-7 few TRBV28 TRBD2 TGTGCCAGCAGTTTTTTTACGTGGACTAGCGGGAATCGCTACGAGCAGTACTTC CASSFFTWTSGNRYEQYF
TRBJ1-6 NA TRBV30 NA TGTGCCTGGAGTGTGAATGGGGCTAATTCACCCCTCCACTTT CAWSVNGANSPLHF
TRBJ1-5 once TRBV6-5 NA TGTGCCAGCAGTTCCCGACAGAATCAGCCCCAGCATTTT CASSSRQNQPQHF
TRBJ1-2 NA TRBV7-2 NA TGTGCCAGCAGCTTAACTAGGGCCGCTAACTATGGCTACACCTTC CASSLTRAANYGYTF
TRBJ2-3 NA TRBV28 NA TGTGCCAGCAGTTTATATCGGGATACGCAGTATTTT CASSLYRDTQYF
TRBJ1-5 few TRBV19 NA TGTGCCAGTAGTAAACAGATAAATCAGCCCCAGCATTTT CASSKQINQPQHF
TRBJ1-5 NA TRBV19 NA TGTGCCAGTAGGCTCACAGGTGGTCATCAGCCCCAGCATTTT CASRLTGGHQPQHF
TRBJ1-3 NA TRBV18 TRBD1 TGTGCCAGCTCAGGCGGAGGACAGGGGGCTGGAAACACCATATATTTT CASSGGGQGAGNTIYF
TRBJ2-7 NA TRBV3-1/TRBV3-2 NA TGTGCCAGCAGCCAAGGACAGTCTGCCTACGAGCAGTACTTC CASSQGQSAYEQYF
TRBJ1-5 NA TRBV27 NA TGTGCCAGCAGTTTATGGGGAGGGGCTAACAATCAGCCCCAGCATTTT CASSLWGGANNQPQHF
TRBJ2-6 once TRBV7-9 NA TGTGCCAGCGCGGGGTCTGGGGCCAACGTCCTGACTTTC CASAGSGANVLTF
TRBJ2-5 NA TRBV14 NA TGTGCCAGCAGCCCCACTATCCGGGCGAGGACTATACAAGAGACCCAGTACTTC CASSPTIRARTIQETQYF
TRBJ2-1 NA TRBV2 NA TGTGCCAGCAGTGAACCCTGGACTGGGGGCGGTGAGCAGTTCTTC CASSEPWTGGGEQFF
TRBJ2-2 NA TRBV6-2/TRBV6-3 TRBD1 TGTGCCAGCAGTTACTCACGGGACAGAAACACCGGGGAGCTGTTTTTT CASSYSRDRNTGELFF
TRBJ2-1 NA TRBV5-1 TRBD1 TGCGCCAGCAGCGTCGGGACAGGGTTCGATGAGCAGTTCTTC CASSVGTGFDEQFF
TRBJ1-1 NA TRBV6-6 TRBD1 TGTGCCAGCAGGGGACAGGTGGGCACTGAAGCTTTCTTT CASRGQVGTEAFF
TRBJ2-5 NA TRBV10-3 TRBD1 TGTGCCATCAGTGAGTTGACAGGGATCGTTGAGACCCAGTACTTC CAISELTGIVETQYF
TRBJ2-3 NA TRBV11-1 NA TGTGCCAGCAGCTTAGGTCCATCGGGGGGCACAGATACGCAGTATTTT CASSLGPSGGTDTQYF
TRBJ2-5 NA TRBV4-2 TRBD1 TGTGCCAGCAGCCAACCTGGACAGGGGAAGGAGACCCAGTACTTC CASSQPGQGKETQYF
TRBJ2-3 NA TRBV9 TRBD1 TGTGCCAGCAGCGTAGCCCCCGGGACAGATAGCACAGATACGCAGTATTTT CASSVAPGTDSTDTQYF
TRBJ2-7 NA TRBV4-1 NA TGCGCCAGCAGCCAAGACAGGGGCTACGAGCAGTACTTC CASSQDRGYEQYF
TRBJ2-1 NA TRBV19 TRBD2 TGTGCCAGTAGTATAGCCGGAGCGGGGAGCTCCTACAATGAGCAGTTCTTC CASSIAGAGSSYNEQFF
TRBJ2-3 NA TRBV28 TRBD1 TGTGCCAGCAGTTTAAGACAGGGGAGAACAGATACGCAGTATTTT CASSLRQGRTDTQYF
TRBJ1-2 NA TRBV28 NA TGTGCCAGCAATCCCCGGACAGAGCCTCGGTATGGCTACACCTTC CASNPRTEPRYGYTF
TRBJ2-5 NA TRBV5-1 TRBD2 TGCGCCAGCAGCTTGGTCGGTAGCGGGGAAAAAGAGACCCAGTACTTC CASSLVGSGEKETQYF
TRBJ1-1 NA TRBV5-1 NA TGCGCCAGCAGCGTGGACAGCTCCTGGGACACTGAAGCTTTCTTT CASSVDSSWDTEAFF
TRBJ2-7 NA TRBV7-6 NA TGTGCCAGCAGCTTAGCAGGGGTCCACTACGAGCAGTACTTC CASSLAGVHYEQYF
TRBJ1-4 NA TRBV5-1 TRBD1 TGCGCCAGCAGCGGGGACAGCCCAAATGAAAAACTGTTTTTT CASSGDSPNEKLFF
TRBJ1-1 NA TRBV7-9 NA TGTGCCAGCAGCTTTAAGAACACTGAAGCTTTCTTT CASSFKNTEAFF
TRBJ2-3 NA TRBV10-3 NA TGTGCCATCAGTGGCGGGACCAGTAGACATACAGATACGCAGTATTTT CAISGGTSRHTDTQYF
TRBJ2-3 NA TRBV19 TRBD1 TGTGCCAGTAGTATAGACCGGACAGGGACGAGGACAGATACGCAGTATTTT CASSIDRTGTRTDTQYF
TRBJ1-2 NA TRBV5-1 TRBD1 TGCGCCAGCAGCCCGGGACAGCGGTCGCCTTCCTATGGCTACACCTTC CASSPGQRSPSYGYTF
TRBJ2-2 NA TRBV7-2 TRBD1 TGTGCCAGCAGCCCTACATCGAACAGGGGGCCGAACACCGGGGAGCTGTTTTTT CASSPTSNRGPNTGELFF
TRBJ2-1 NA TRBV2 TRBD2 TGTGCCAGCAGTGATCTGGCGGGGGGGCTGGGTGAGCAGTTCTTC CASSDLAGGLGEQFF